One and the same sample provided the 13 T cell receptor beta chains below, sequenced in a study of T-cell memory formation after mild COVID-19 (dated by TCRdb to the early 2020s). The library was produced with 5' RACE. The data were produced on an Illumina NovaSeq 6000. TCRdb trimmed public reads at Q25 via fastp, called clones via MiXCR and kept in-frame beta chains. Rows with one shared CDR3 protein collapse into an entry with the most common genes and DNA. The sample table holds under 600,000 distinct CDR3 sequences, of which less than 25% were seen once. The ten largest account for around 7.7% of the sample. The specimen was PBMCs or a T cell subset sorted from them (not recorded which). The receptors were sampled from an adult woman who had mild COVID-19 (a few samples of this study predate the infection). The sample titles of this study are shuffled in the database, so cell type and time point are left out; the donor was told from shared clones.

V gene TRBV18 combines with J gene TRBJ2-7, with D uncertain. V was cut by 2 bases and J by 5 bases, with 4 bases left in between. Germline V CDR1 and CDR2: KGHSH, LQKENI. CDR3 length: 11 residues. Here the CDR3 DNA reads TGTGCCAGCTCACCAGCCAACGAGCAGTACTTC. Translating it yields CASSPANEQYF. Together with reference TRBV18 and TRBJ2-7, the CDR3 gives the full variable domain: NAGVMQNPRHLVRRRGQEARLRCSPMKGHSHVYWYRQLPEEGLKFMVYLQKENIIDESGMPKERFSAEFPKEGPSILRIQQVVRGDSAAYFCASSPANEQYFGPGTRLTVT.

V and J are TRBV5-1 and TRBJ1-1, with 7 bases identical to TRBD1. V lost 3 bases to trimming and J lost 0 bases; unmatched junction nucleotides: 11. Germline loops: CDR1 SGHRS, CDR2 YFSETQ. The CDR3 length is 17 residues. This CDR3 reads CASSSQASGTVNTEAFF. CDR3 bases: TGCGCCAGCAGCTCCCAAGCGTCCGGGACAGTGAACACTGAAGCTTTCTTT.

The chain is built from TRBV18 and TRBJ1-4, with D perhaps TRBD1 (6 bases). Per the germline V gene, CDR1 is KGHSH and CDR2 is LQKENI. V lost 5 bases and J lost 0, with 10 bases in between. The CDR3 runs 15 residues. The CDR3 reads CASSSYRATNEKLFF. In DNA form, the CDR3 reads TGTGCCAGCTCATCTTACAGGGCAACTAATGAAAAACTGTTTTTT.

This chain links TRBV7-2 with TRBJ1-3; weak D call: TRBD1 (5 bases). Trimming removed 0 bases from V and 0 bases from J, with 9 bases in between. The germline gives CDR1 SGHTA, CDR2 FQGNSA. This CDR3 contains 16 residues. CDR3 nucleotides: TGTGCCAGCAGCTTAGCGATGGGGACCTCTGGAAACACCATATATTTT. This encodes CASSLAMGTSGNTIYF.

This sequence joins TRBV9 and TRBJ2-7; TRBD1 might be the D (5 bases). Between the trimmed V and J ends, which lost 0 bases and 2 bases, there was a span of 12 bases. Germline CDR1 is SGDLS and CDR2 is YYNGEE. The CDR3 has 15 amino acids. In DNA form, the CDR3 reads TGTGCCAGCAGCGTAGCTCAGGGTCCCCCCTACGAGCAGTACTTC. It codes for CASSVAQGPPYEQYF.

The chain carries TRBV3-1 and TRBJ2-3; 8 nucleotides agree with TRBD2. V was pared by 1 base and J by 2 bases, with 5 bases of the junction left unmatched. CDR1 LGHDT and CDR2 YNNKEL come from the germline V gene (reference sequence). CDR3 size: 16 residues. This CDR3 reads CASSQGVSGVTDTQYF. The CDR3 DNA follows: TGTGCCAGCAGCCAAGGGGTTAGCGGGGTCACAGATACGCAGTATTTT.

This clonotype was counted a few times. This chain connects TRBV24-1 to TRBJ1-2; the match to TRBD1 covers 10 bases. The CDR3 is made up of 16 amino acids. V was pared by 9 bases and J by 4 bases, with 13 bases of the junction left unmatched. Per the germline V gene, CDR1 is KGHDR and CDR2 is SFDVKD. CDR3 residues: CATSGTGDLSSYGYTF. The CDR3 DNA is TGTGCCACCTCCGGGACAGGGGATCTTTCCTCCTATGGCTACACCTTC.

The chain uses TRBV7-2 and TRBJ2-3; TRBD2 agrees at 13 bases. Trimming removed 6 bases from V and 3 bases from J; junction bases left unmatched: 15. The CDR3 spans 19 residues. Germline CDR1 SGHTA, CDR2 FQGNSA. The CDR3 loop reads CASRLLRTSGSGGTDTQYF. For the CDR3, the DNA is TGTGCCAGCAGGTTACTCCGGACTAGCGGGAGCGGCGGAACAGATACGCAGTATTTT.

This clonotype appeared a few times. The V gene is TRBV5-1, the J gene TRBJ2-2; 7 bases are a match to TRBD1. Germline-derived CDR1 and CDR2 are SGHRS and YFSETQ. The length of the CDR3 is 15 residues. The ends lost 4 bases at V and 5 bases at J; junction bases unmatched: 8. As DNA, the CDR3 is TGCGCCAGCAGCCTCGACAGGGTGGATACCGGGGAGCTGTTTTTT. Translating gives CASSLDRVDTGELFF.

This clonotype turned up a few times. The chain employs TRBV20-1 and TRBJ1-6; D call uncertain. The CDR3 runs 14 residues. Germline lookup yields CDR1 DFQATT and CDR2 SNEGSKA (reference sequence). Trimming cost V 0 bases and J 7 bases, with 10 bases left between them. This CDR3 reads CSAREGQRNSPLHF. CDR3 nucleotide sequence: TGCAGTGCTAGAGAGGGTCAAAGGAATTCACCCCTCCACTTT.

This clonotype was recorded once. The CDR3 region has the DNA TGCAGTGCTAGAGATCTAGGGGGGCACCCCGCGCACTACACCTTC. Protein: CSARDLGGHPAHYTF. This chain joins TRBV20-1 and TRBJ1-2; a possible D gene is TRBD1 (6 bases). The CDR3 length is 15 residues. Between the trimmed V and J ends, which lost 0 bases and 10 bases, there was a span of 21 bases. Germline CDR1 is DFQATT and CDR2 is SNEGSKA (reference sequence).

A few counts support this clonotype. This chain joins TRBV7-9 and TRBJ1-2; 10 bases map to TRBD1. V was clipped by 3 bases and J by 3 bases; unmatched bases: 10. Germline CDR1 and CDR2: SEHNR and FQNEAQ (reference sequence). The CDR3 covers 17 residues. The CDR3 DNA sequence: TGTGCCAGCAGCTTGCCCCCGGGACAGGGGCCCTACTATGGCTACACCTTC. Translating gives CASSLPPGQGPYYGYTF.

This clonotype was seen a handful of times. This rearrangement joins TRBV27 to TRBJ2-7; D call uncertain. The length of the CDR3 is 14 residues. Germline CDR1 reads MNHEY; CDR2 reads SMNVEV (reference sequence). Trimming cost V 0 bases and J 3 bases, with 9 bases left between them. The CDR3 DNA sequence: TGTGCCAGCAGTTTATCTACCGCATACTACGAGCAGTACTTC. It codes for CASSLSTAYYEQYF.